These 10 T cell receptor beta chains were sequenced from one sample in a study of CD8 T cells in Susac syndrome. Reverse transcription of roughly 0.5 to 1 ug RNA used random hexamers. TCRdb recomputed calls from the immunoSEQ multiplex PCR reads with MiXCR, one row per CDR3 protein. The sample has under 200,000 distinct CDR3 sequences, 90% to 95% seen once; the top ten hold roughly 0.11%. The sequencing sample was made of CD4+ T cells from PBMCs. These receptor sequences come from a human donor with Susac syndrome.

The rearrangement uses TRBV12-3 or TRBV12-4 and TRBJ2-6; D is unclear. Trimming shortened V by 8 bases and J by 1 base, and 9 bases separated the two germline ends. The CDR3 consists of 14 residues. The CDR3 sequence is CASRQGSGANVLTF. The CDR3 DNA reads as TGTGCCAGCCGACAAGGATCTGGGGCCAACGTCCTGACTTTC.

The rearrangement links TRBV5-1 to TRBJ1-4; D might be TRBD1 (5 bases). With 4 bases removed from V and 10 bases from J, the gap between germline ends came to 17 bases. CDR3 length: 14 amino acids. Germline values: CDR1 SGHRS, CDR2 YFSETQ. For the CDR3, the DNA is TGCGCCAGCAGCCCCGGGACGGCCCTAGGAAAACTGTTTTTT. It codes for CASSPGTALGKLFF.

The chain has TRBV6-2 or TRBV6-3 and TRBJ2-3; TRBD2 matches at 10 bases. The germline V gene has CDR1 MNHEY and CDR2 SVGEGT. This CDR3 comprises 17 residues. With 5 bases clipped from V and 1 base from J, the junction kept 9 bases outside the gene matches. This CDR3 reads CASSPKLTSGGTDTQYF. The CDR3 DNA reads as TGTGCCAGCAGTCCGAAACTAACTAGCGGGGGCACAGATACGCAGTATTTT.

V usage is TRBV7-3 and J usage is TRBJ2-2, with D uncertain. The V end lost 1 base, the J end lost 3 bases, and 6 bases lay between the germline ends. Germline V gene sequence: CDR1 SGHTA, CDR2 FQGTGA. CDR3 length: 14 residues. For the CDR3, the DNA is TGTGCCAGCAGCTTAATGGTCGACACCGGGGAGCTGTTTTTT. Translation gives CASSLMVDTGELFF. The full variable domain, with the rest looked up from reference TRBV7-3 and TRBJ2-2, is GAGVSQTPSNKVTEKGKYVELRCDPISGHTALYWYRQSLGQGPEFLIYFQGTGAADDSGLPNDRFFAVRPEGSVSTLKIQRTERGDSAVYLCASSLMVDTGELFFGEGSRLTVL.

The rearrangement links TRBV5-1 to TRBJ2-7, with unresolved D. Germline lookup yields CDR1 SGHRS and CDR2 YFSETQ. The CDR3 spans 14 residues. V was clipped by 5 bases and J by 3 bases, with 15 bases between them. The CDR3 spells CASSKRDGFYEQYF. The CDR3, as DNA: TGCGCCAGCAGTAAACGAGACGGATTCTACGAGCAGTACTTC.

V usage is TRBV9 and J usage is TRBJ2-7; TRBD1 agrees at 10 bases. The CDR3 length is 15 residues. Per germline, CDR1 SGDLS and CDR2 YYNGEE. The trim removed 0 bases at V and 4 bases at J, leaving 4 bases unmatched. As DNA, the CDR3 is TGTGCCAGCAGCGTAGGTGGACAGGGGGTTTACGAGCAGTACTTC. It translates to CASSVGGQGVYEQYF.

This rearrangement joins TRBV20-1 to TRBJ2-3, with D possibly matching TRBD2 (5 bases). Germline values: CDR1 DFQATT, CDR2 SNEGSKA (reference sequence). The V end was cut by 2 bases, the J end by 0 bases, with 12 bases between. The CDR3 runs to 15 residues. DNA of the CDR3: TGCAGTGCTAGAAAAGGGAGACCTAGCACAGATACGCAGTATTTT. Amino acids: CSARKGRPSTDTQYF.

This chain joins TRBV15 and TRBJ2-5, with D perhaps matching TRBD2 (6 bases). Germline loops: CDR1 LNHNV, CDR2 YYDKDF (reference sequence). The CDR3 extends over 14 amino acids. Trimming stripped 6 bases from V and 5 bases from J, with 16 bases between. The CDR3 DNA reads TGTGCCACCAGACTCCCCGGGGGTTTGGAGACCCAGTACTTC. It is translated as CATRLPGGLETQYF.

CDR3 amino acids: CASSRADSLNTEAFF. The CDR3 bases are TGTGCCAGCTCCCGAGCGGACAGCCTGAACACTGAAGCTTTCTTT. V is TRBV18 and J is TRBJ1-1, with D tentatively TRBD1 (6 bases). The germline V gene encodes CDR1 KGHSH and CDR2 LQKENI. CDR3 length: 15 amino acids. V lost 6 bases, J lost 0 bases, and 14 bases lay in between.

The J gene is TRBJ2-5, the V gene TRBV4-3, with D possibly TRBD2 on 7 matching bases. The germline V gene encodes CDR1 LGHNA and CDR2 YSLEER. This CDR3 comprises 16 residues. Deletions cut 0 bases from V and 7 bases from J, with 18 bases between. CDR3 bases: TGCGCCAGCAGCCAAGATAGGGGGGGGGTCGCGGGGACCCAGTACTTC. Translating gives CASSQDRGGVAGTQYF.